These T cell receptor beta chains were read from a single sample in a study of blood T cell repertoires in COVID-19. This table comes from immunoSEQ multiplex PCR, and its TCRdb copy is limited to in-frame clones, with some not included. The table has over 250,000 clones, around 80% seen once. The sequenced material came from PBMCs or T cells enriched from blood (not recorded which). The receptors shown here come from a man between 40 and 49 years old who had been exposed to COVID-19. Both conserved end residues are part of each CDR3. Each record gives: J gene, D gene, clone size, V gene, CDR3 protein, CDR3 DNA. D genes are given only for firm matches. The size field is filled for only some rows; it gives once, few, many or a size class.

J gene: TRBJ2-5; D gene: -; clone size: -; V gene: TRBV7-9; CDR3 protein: CASSLGWGGMGYQETQYF; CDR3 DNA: TGTGCCAGCAGCCTTGGCTGGGGAGGAATGGGGTACCAAGAGACCCAGTACTTC
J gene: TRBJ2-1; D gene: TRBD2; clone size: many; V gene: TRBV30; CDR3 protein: CAWSVGLAGANEQFF; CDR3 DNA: TGTGCCTGGAGTGTAGGGCTAGCGGGTGCCAATGAGCAGTTCTTC
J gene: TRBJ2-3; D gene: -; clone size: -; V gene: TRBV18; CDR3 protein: CASSPGTGSTDTQYF; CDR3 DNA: TGTGCCAGCTCACCAGGGACTGGAAGCACAGATACGCAGTATTTT
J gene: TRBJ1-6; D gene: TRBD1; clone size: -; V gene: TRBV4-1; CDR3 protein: CASSQPRQGSESPLHF; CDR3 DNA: TGCGCCAGCAGCCAACCACGACAGGGTAGTGAATCACCCCTCCACTTT
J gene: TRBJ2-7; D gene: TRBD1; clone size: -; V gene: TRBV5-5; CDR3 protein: CASSRVGQASYEQYF; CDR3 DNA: TGTGCCAGCAGCCGAGTCGGACAGGCCTCCTACGAGCAGTACTTC
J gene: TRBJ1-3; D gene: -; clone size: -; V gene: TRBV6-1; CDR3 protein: CASSEDSPFVSGNTIYF; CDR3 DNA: TGTGCCAGCAGTGAGGACTCTCCTTTCGTCTCTGGAAACACCATATATTTT
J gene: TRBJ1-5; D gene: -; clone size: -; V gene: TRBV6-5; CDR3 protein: CASKPRTSLNQPQHF; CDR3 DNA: TGTGCCAGCAAACCCAGGACTTCACTGAATCAGCCCCAGCATTTT
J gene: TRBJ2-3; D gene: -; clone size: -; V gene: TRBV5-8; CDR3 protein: CASSLGQSTDTQYF; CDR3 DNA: TGTGCCAGCAGCTTGGGGCAGAGCACAGATACGCAGTATTTT
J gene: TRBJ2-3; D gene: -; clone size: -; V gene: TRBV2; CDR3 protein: CASSAGSSPIF; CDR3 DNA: TGTGCCAGCAGTGCTGGGAGCTCCCCGATTTTT
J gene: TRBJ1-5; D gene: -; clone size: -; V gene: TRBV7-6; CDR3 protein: CASSQQRNQPQHF; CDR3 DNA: TGTGCCAGCAGCCAACAAAGAAATCAGCCCCAGCATTTT
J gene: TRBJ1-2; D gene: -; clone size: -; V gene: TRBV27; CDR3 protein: CASSLKAGGTNYGYTF; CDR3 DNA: TGTGCCAGCAGTTTAAAGGCGGGGGGAACCAACTATGGCTACACCTTC
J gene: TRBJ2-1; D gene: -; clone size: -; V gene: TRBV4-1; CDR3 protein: CASSPEVGVAYNEQFF; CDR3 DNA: TGCGCCAGCAGCCCCGAAGTAGGGGTGGCCTACAATGAGCAGTTCTTC
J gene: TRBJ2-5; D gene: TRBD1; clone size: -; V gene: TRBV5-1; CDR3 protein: CASSWTGGLGETQYF; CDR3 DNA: TGCGCCAGCAGCTGGACAGGGGGACTTGGGGAGACCCAGTACTTC